This T cell receptor (beta chain) is drawn from a study of graft-versus-host responses after intestinal transplantation. Sequencing was performed with immunoSEQ multiplex PCR; in TCRdb, only in-frame clones are kept and a portion is missing. The sample has roughly 92,000 clones, less than 90% seen once. V lost 3 bases and J lost 4; bases outside the gene matches: 16. The CDR3 has 18 amino acids. Germline CDR1 reads MGHRA; CDR2 reads YSYEKL. This clone appeared a single time. Its antigen is still unknown. The chain joins TRBV4-1 to TRBJ2-3; 7 bases map to TRBD2. Sequenced material: unstimulated CD4+ T cells sorted from spleen or lymph node cells, taken before transplant. The receptor's source is a human donor who was the organ donor for an intestinal transplant. CDR3 protein: CASSQGGFGVVGADTQYF. Here the CDR3 DNA reads TGCGCCAGCAGCCAGGGGGGGTTTGGGGTAGTGGGCGCAGATACGCAGTATTTT.